The rows below give T cell receptor beta chains drawn from one sample of a study of CD4 and CD8 cells across lung adenocarcinoma regions. TCRdb recomputed calls from the PCR reads with MiXCR, one row per CDR3 protein. The sample yields over 15,000 distinct CDR3 sequences, roughly 51% seen once. Material: CD8+ T cells from the center of a lung tumor. The source of these receptors is a female donor with lung adenocarcinoma. The CD4 and CD8 labels of this study may be unreliable. Each CDR3 is given with its conserved first and last residue. Fields, in order: CDR3 protein, CDR3 DNA, V gene, D gene, J gene, clone size. The D gene is left open where the match is weak. A clone size is listed for some rows: how often the clone was seen (once, few, many), or a class if it is expanded.

CDR3: CASSLVGGGGNQPQHF
DNA: TGTGCCAGCAGCTTAGTAGGGGGTGGCGGCAATCAGCCCCAGCATTTT
V: TRBV7-2
D: NA
J: TRBJ1-5
size: few

CDR3: CATGRTGSWTNEKLFF
DNA: TGTGCCACCGGGAGGACAGGGAGTTGGACTAATGAAAAACTGTTTTTT
V: TRBV6-1
D: TRBD1
J: TRBJ1-4
size: medium-sized

CDR3: CASSPRAESYNEQYF
DNA: TGTGCCAGCAGCCCCCGGGCAGAGTCCTACAATGAGCAGTACTTC
V: TRBV11-3
D: NA
J: TRBJ2-7
size: NA

CDR3: CASSYPGSGGPGTETQYF
DNA: TGTGCCAGCAGTTACCCGGGCTCCGGGGGCCCTGGCACAGAGACGCAGTACTTT
V: TRBV6-5
D: NA
J: TRBJ2-3
size: NA

CDR3: CAIRPSGGEHTDTQYF
DNA: TGTGCCATCAGACCTTCGGGGGGGGAACACACAGATACGCAGTATTTT
V: TRBV10-3
D: TRBD2
J: TRBJ2-3
size: NA

CDR3: CASSQEQAGSAQYF
DNA: TGCGCCAGCAGCCAAGAACAGGCCGGGTCGGCGCAGTATTTT
V: TRBV4-3
D: NA
J: TRBJ2-3
size: few

CDR3: CASSRESRGTSGKETQYF
DNA: TGTGCCAGCAGCCGGGAATCCCGCGGAACTAGCGGGAAGGAGACCCAGTACTTC
V: TRBV27
D: TRBD2
J: TRBJ2-5
size: few

CDR3: CASSLAGGPSREQFF
DNA: TGTGCCAGCAGTCTAGCGGGAGGCCCGAGTAGGGAGCAGTTCTTC
V: TRBV28
D: TRBD2
J: TRBJ2-1
size: NA

CDR3: CASSVWMAGASLETQYF
DNA: TGTGCCAGCAGTGTGTGGATGGCAGGGGCGTCGCTGGAGACCCAGTACTTC
V: TRBV6-1
D: NA
J: TRBJ2-5
size: NA

CDR3: CARGKAGTDTQYF
DNA: TGTGCCAGGGGAAAGGCAGGCACAGACACGCAGTACTTC
V: TRBV6-1
D: NA
J: TRBJ2-7
size: NA

CDR3: CASSGGNSHTGELFF
DNA: TGTGCCAGCAGTGGTGGAAACTCCCACACCGGGGAGCTGTTTTTT
V: TRBV2
D: NA
J: TRBJ2-2
size: NA

CDR3: CASRSGGTASYEQYF
DNA: TGTGCCAGCAGAAGTGGTGGGACAGCATCCTACGAGCAGTACTTC
V: TRBV6-4
D: TRBD1
J: TRBJ2-7
size: NA

CDR3: CASSPGTAGRDGYTF
DNA: TGTGCCAGCAGTCCGGGGACAGCCGGGAGGGATGGCTACACCTTC
V: TRBV6-1
D: TRBD1
J: TRBJ1-2
size: NA

CDR3: CASSGKTGHRSPLHF
DNA: TGTGCCAGCAGCGGTAAAACAGGGCACCGGTCACCCCTCCACTTT
V: TRBV9
D: NA
J: TRBJ1-6
size: NA

CDR3: CASSQSPGFGEKLFF
DNA: TGCGCCAGCAGCCAATCCCCGGGGTTTGGTGAAAAACTGTTTTTT
V: TRBV4-1
D: NA
J: TRBJ1-4
size: few

CDR3: CASSGLAAVSTDKQYF
DNA: TGTGCCAGCAGCGGCCTCGCGGCTGTGAGCACAGATAAGCAGTATTTT
V: TRBV6-1
D: NA
J: TRBJ2-3
size: NA

CDR3: CASSQEGPGGKDTQYF
DNA: TGCGCCAGCAGCCAAGAGGGTCCGGGGGGCAAAGACACGCAGTACTTT
V: TRBV4-1
D: NA
J: TRBJ2-3
size: NA

CDR3: CASSDGDSGVYDTQFF
DNA: TGTGCCAGCAGTGACGGTGACTCGGGGGTCTACGATACGCAGTTCTTC
V: TRBV6-4
D: NA
J: TRBJ2-1
size: NA

CDR3: CASSEPSGYYGYTF
DNA: TGTGCCAGCAGCGAACCCTCCGGGTACTATGGCTACACCTTC
V: TRBV6-2/TRBV6-3
D: NA
J: TRBJ1-2
size: many

CDR3: CASSELRQANYGYTF
DNA: TGTGCCAGCAGTGAATTACGCCAAGCTAACTATGGCTACACCTTC
V: TRBV6-1
D: NA
J: TRBJ1-2
size: many

CDR3: CASSQDHLGGSTYNEQFF
DNA: TGCGCCAGCAGCCAAGACCATCTGGGCGGGAGCACCTACAATGAGCAGTTCTTC
V: TRBV4-1
D: TRBD2
J: TRBJ2-1
size: many

CDR3: CASPRDPELAAFTGELFF
DNA: TGTGCCAGCCCCAGGGACCCGGAACTAGCTGCATTCACCGGGGAGCTGTTTTTT
V: TRBV6-1
D: NA
J: TRBJ2-2
size: NA

CDR3: CASSSGGGFWETQYF
DNA: TGTGCCAGCAGTTCTGGGGGAGGGTTTTGGGAGACCCAGTACTTC
V: TRBV27
D: TRBD2
J: TRBJ2-5
size: few

CDR3: CASSKTSGGAVYEQYF
DNA: TGTGCCAGCAGTAAAACTAGCGGGGGGGCCGTTTACGAGCAGTACTTC
V: TRBV6-1
D: TRBD2
J: TRBJ2-7
size: few

CDR3: CASSYSTYSSYEQYF
DNA: TGTGCCAGCAGTTACTCGACATATTCCTCCTACGAGCAGTACTTC
V: TRBV6-5
D: NA
J: TRBJ2-7
size: NA

CDR3: CASSGDGGTDTQYF
DNA: TGTGCGAGCAGTGGGGACGGAGGGACAGATACGCAGTACTTT
V: TRBV6-1
D: NA
J: TRBJ2-3
size: NA

CDR3: CASSELQGANDEQYF
DNA: TGTGCCAGCAGTGAACTCCAGGGGGCTAACGACGAGCAGTACTTC
V: TRBV6-1
D: TRBD1
J: TRBJ2-7
size: many

CDR3: CASSRSGLAGGYTGELFF
DNA: TGTGCCAGCAGCCGATCGGGACTAGCGGGAGGTTACACCGGGGAGCTGTTTTTT
V: TRBV6-1
D: TRBD2
J: TRBJ2-2
size: NA

CDR3: CASSTQFAIPGQLTDTQYF
DNA: TGTGCCAGCAGTACCCAATTCGCGATACCGGGACAGCTCACAGATACGCAGTATTTT
V: TRBV27
D: TRBD1
J: TRBJ2-3
size: NA

CDR3: CASRLTGGSETQYF
DNA: TGTGCCAGCCGACTTACAGGGGGCTCGGAGACCCAGTACTTC
V: TRBV6-1
D: TRBD1
J: TRBJ2-5
size: NA

CDR3: CASSLRGQDTQYF
DNA: TGTGCCAGCAGTTTGAGGGGGCAAGATACGCAGTATTTT
V: TRBV27
D: TRBD1
J: TRBJ2-3
size: medium-sized

CDR3: CASSEASGSTGAQFF
DNA: TGTGCCAGCAGTGAAGCTAGCGGGAGCACAGGTGCGCAGTTTTTT
V: TRBV6-1
D: TRBD2
J: TRBJ2-2
size: NA

CDR3: CASSITRFNEQFF
DNA: TGTGCCAGCAGTATCACTCGTTTCAATGAGCAGTTCTTC
V: TRBV27
D: NA
J: TRBJ2-1
size: NA